These 21 T cell receptor beta chains originate from one sample sequenced in a study of blood T cell repertoires in COVID-19. Method: immunoSEQ multiplex PCR; TCRdb's copy keeps in-frame clones and lacks some. Counted here are under 140,000 clones, 60% to 80% occurring once; the ten biggest clones make up around 16%. Source material: peripheral blood. These receptors were collected from a woman older than 75 with active or convalescent COVID-19.

The chain carries TRBV2 and TRBJ2-2; 11 bases align to TRBD2. The V gene end was trimmed by 2 bases and the J gene end by 5 bases; junction bases not matched to a gene: 10. The CDR3 consists of 18 residues. Looked up from germline, CDR1 is SNHLY and CDR2 is FYNNEI. The CDR3 spells CASSETSSGRTRTGELFF. The CDR3 region has the DNA TGTGCCAGCAGTGAAACGTCTAGCGGGAGGACCAGGACCGGGGAGCTGTTTTTT.

V is TRBV5-1 and J is TRBJ2-5; 14 nucleotides agree with TRBD2. J was trimmed by 5 bases and V by 4 bases; bases with no gene match: 7. This CDR3 contains 16 residues. The germline V gene encodes CDR1 SGHRS and CDR2 YFSETQ. This CDR3 reads CASSPGLAGGRETQYF. CDR3 nucleotide sequence: TGCGCCAGCAGCCCTGGACTAGCGGGAGGTCGGGAGACCCAGTACTTC.

This chain uses TRBV5-1 with TRBJ1-4; no reliable D call. Germline V gene sequence: CDR1 SGHRS, CDR2 YFSETQ. V was trimmed by 4 bases and J by 2 bases, leaving 12 bases between them. This CDR3 comprises 15 residues. CDR3 sequence (DNA): TGCGCCAGCAGCCAGACCTCGGGGACTAATGAAAAACTGTTTTTT. Translation: CASSQTSGTNEKLFF.

This rearrangement joins TRBV28 to TRBJ1-5, with no clear D. Trimming took 7 bases from V and 5 from J, leaving 9 bases between them. Germline V lookup: CDR1 MDHEN, CDR2 SYDVKM. The CDR3 is 12 amino acids. The CDR3 region is CASTAADQPQHF. DNA of the CDR3: TGTGCCAGCACCGCCGCGGATCAGCCCCAGCATTTT. Looking up the rest from reference TRBV28 and TRBJ1-5 gives the full variable domain: DVKVTQSSRYLVKRTGEKVFLECVQDMDHENMFWYRQDPGLGLRLIYFSYDVKMKEKGDIPEGYSVSREKKERFSLILESASTNQTSMYLCASTAADQPQHFGDGTRLSIL.

This clone has only one observation. J is TRBJ2-3 and V is TRBV9; TRBD2 matches at 13 bases. CDR1 is SGDLS, CDR2 YYNGEE, per germline. Trimming at V came to 2 bases and at J to 4 bases, leaving 4 bases not matched to a gene. The CDR3 runs to 16 residues. CDR3 nucleotide sequence: TGTGCCAGCAGCGTGGGGACTAGCGGGATTTCAGATACGCAGTATTTT. Residues: CASSVGTSGISDTQYF.

The genes are TRBV6-6 and TRBJ1-2, with D perhaps matching TRBD1 (5 bases). V lost 0 bases and J lost 4, with 15 bases in between. This CDR3 is 16 amino acids long. Germline CDR1 is MNHNY and CDR2 is SVGAGI (reference sequence). The CDR3 DNA sequence: TGTGCCAGCAGTTACTCTTCCGCAGGGCTAATCTATGGCTACACCTTC. Translating it yields CASSYSSAGLIYGYTF.

V and J are TRBV27 and TRBJ1-1, with D possibly matching TRBD1 (5 bases). Trimming pared 3 bases from V and 1 base from J, leaving 6 bases between. Germline-derived CDR1 and CDR2 are MNHEY and SMNVEV (reference sequence). The CDR3 is 13 amino acids. The CDR3 here is CASSFGQNTEAFF. The CDR3 DNA reads as TGTGCCAGCAGTTTCGGACAGAACACTGAAGCTTTCTTT.

J is TRBJ1-2 and V is TRBV11-2; D uncertain. This CDR3 is 13 amino acids long. Between the trimmed V and J ends, which lost 1 base and 4 bases, there was a span of 7 bases. In germline, CDR1 is SGHAT, CDR2 FQNNGV. CDR3 nucleotide sequence: TGTGCCAGCAGCTTAGGGTCGGGCTATGGCTACACCTTC. Amino acids: CASSLGSGYGYTF. Full variable domain (rest looked up from reference TRBV11-2 and TRBJ1-2): EAGVAQSPRYKIIEKRQSVAFWCNPISGHATLYWYQQILGQGPKLLIQFQNNGVVDDSQLPKDRFSAERLKGVDSTLKIQPAKLEDSAVYLCASSLGSGYGYTFGSGTRLTVV.

A single count supports this clone. The rearrangement links TRBV28 to TRBJ2-7; weak D call: TRBD1 (6 bases). CDR1 is MDHEN and CDR2 is SYDVKM in the germline V gene. CDR3 length: 13 amino acids. The V end lost 9 bases, the J end lost 4 bases, and 16 bases lay between the germline ends. The CDR3 sequence: CASLQAGEYEQYF. The CDR3, as DNA: TGTGCCAGTCTCCAGGCAGGGGAATACGAGCAGTACTTC.

The chain joins TRBV5-1 to TRBJ2-3; weak D call: TRBD1 (6 bases). Trimming pared 2 bases from V and 1 base from J, leaving 8 bases between. The CDR3 is made up of 14 amino acids. CDR1 is SGHRS and CDR2 is YFSETQ in the germline V gene. CDR3: CASSFRQGTDTQYF. CDR3 nucleotide sequence: TGCGCCAGCAGCTTCCGACAGGGCACAGATACGCAGTATTTT.

V and J are TRBV7-8 and TRBJ2-1, with 8 bases aligning to TRBD1. Germline trimming cut 0 bases from V and 15 bases from J; bases unmatched to any gene: 7. The CDR3 has 13 amino acids. Per the germline V gene, CDR1 is SGHVS and CDR2 is FQNEAQ. The CDR3 DNA reads TGTGCCAGCAGCTTAGCCCCGGGGGACAGGTGGTTCTTC. It yields the protein CASSLAPGDRWFF. The complete variable domain, with remaining parts taken from reference TRBV7-8 and TRBJ2-1, reads GAGVSQSPRYKVAKRGQDVALRCDPISGHVSLFWYQQALGQGPEFLTYFQNEAQLDKSGLPSDRFFAERPEGSVSTLKIQRTQQEDSAVYLCASSLAPGDRWFFGPGTRLTVL.

The V gene is TRBV5-1, the J gene TRBJ1-1; no definite D call. The CDR3 has 15 amino acids. Per the germline V gene, CDR1 is SGHRS and CDR2 is YFSETQ. V lost 1 base and J 2 bases, leaving 12 bases between the germline ends. CDR3 DNA: TGCGCCAGCAGCTTGCTGGGCAGCCGAAACACTGAAGCTTTCTTT. This codes for CASSLLGSRNTEAFF.

This clone was picked up a small number of times. The chain has TRBV7-2 and TRBJ2-1; 14 bases agree with TRBD2. With V trimmed by 6 bases and J by 5 bases, 9 bases remained unmatched. CDR3 length: 17 amino acids. Germline values: CDR1 SGHTA, CDR2 FQGNSA. CDR3: CASRRGGGLAGDNEQFF. CDR3 DNA: TGTGCCAGCAGGAGAGGAGGGGGACTAGCGGGAGACAATGAGCAGTTCTTC.

The V and J genes are TRBV18 and TRBJ2-3; 7 nucleotides agree with TRBD1. Germline-derived CDR1 and CDR2 are KGHSH and LQKENI. The junction had 4 bases not matched to a gene; V was cut back by 3 bases and J by 4 bases. The CDR3 has 14 residues. The CDR3: CASSPSQGADTQYF. The CDR3 region has the DNA TGTGCCAGCTCACCGTCGCAGGGGGCAGATACGCAGTATTTT.

V gene TRBV6-6 combines with J gene TRBJ1-1, with D uncertain. V lost 7 bases to trimming and J lost 0 bases, with 12 bases between them. The CDR3 sequence is 14 residues long. The germline V gene encodes CDR1 MNHNY and CDR2 SVGAGI (reference sequence). In DNA, the CDR3 is TGTGCCAGCAAGGAGAGACTTCTGAACACTGAAGCTTTCTTT. Translated: CASKERLLNTEAFF.

The V and J genes are TRBV18 and TRBJ2-7; 9 bases are a match to TRBD1. J gave up 3 bases and V 5 bases, and 2 bases lay outside the gene matches. This CDR3 comprises 13 residues. In germline, CDR1 is KGHSH, CDR2 LQKENI. The CDR3 is CASSTTGGYEQYF. The CDR3 region has the DNA TGTGCCAGCTCAACGACAGGGGGCTACGAGCAGTACTTC.

The chain uses TRBV7-9 and TRBJ2-1; D unresolved. Deletions cut 5 bases from V and 8 bases from J, with 10 bases between. The CDR3 has 12 amino acids. Germline loops: CDR1 SEHNR, CDR2 FQNEAQ (reference sequence). The CDR3 region has the DNA TGTGCCAGCAGCATACTACCCGATGAGCAGTTCTTC. Residues: CASSILPDEQFF.

This rearrangement joins TRBV6-5 to TRBJ1-5; possible D gene TRBD1, 5 bases. The CDR3 runs 14 residues. V gave up 6 bases and J gave up 3 bases, with 12 bases separating them. The germline V gene has CDR1 MNHEY and CDR2 SVGAGI. CDR3 bases: TGTGCCAGCAGCCCCCCAGGGCTCAATCAGCCCCAGCATTTT. Protein product: CASSPPGLNQPQHF.

The chain couples TRBV15 to TRBJ1-2; no clear D. Trimming took 7 bases from V and 0 from J, leaving 15 bases between them. The CDR3 is 15 amino acids. CDR1 is LNHNV and CDR2 is YYDKDF in the germline V gene (reference sequence). CDR3: CATTYGRPTNYGYTF. The CDR3 DNA is TGTGCCACCACCTACGGCAGGCCTACTAACTATGGCTACACCTTC.

The V and J genes are TRBV13 and TRBJ2-4, with D possibly matching TRBD1 (5 bases). Between the trimmed V and J ends, which lost 0 bases and 4 bases, there was a span of 10 bases. CDR1 PRHDT and CDR2 FYEKMQ come from the germline V gene (reference sequence). The CDR3 runs 15 residues. The CDR3 sequence: CASSLGLAGKNIQYF. The CDR3 bases are TGTGCCAGCAGCTTAGGCCTGGCAGGGAAAAACATTCAGTACTTC.

V and J are TRBV7-9 and TRBJ2-3; the match to TRBD2 covers 13 bases. Germline assignment: CDR1 SEHNR and CDR2 FQNEAQ (reference sequence). There are 16 residues in the CDR3. V shed 5 bases and J 7 bases; nucleotides not matched to a gene: 9. The CDR3 loop reads CASSRTSGSRDHTQYF. The CDR3 DNA sequence: TGTGCCAGCAGCAGGACTAGCGGGAGCCGTGATCATACGCAGTATTTT.